A single sample gave rise to the 23 T cell receptor beta chains below, sequenced in a study of technical replicates of blood from four donors (dated by TCRdb to 2015 to 2018). The library came from the immunoSEQ multiplex PCR assay. TCRdb carries this immuneACCESS record with in-frame sequences only. Its versions omit some clonotypes, under half of them owing to an unresolved V gene in the studies checked, with the rest unexplained. For this sample the table gives about 70,000 clones, of which more than 85% were detected only once. The ten top clones hold roughly 0.24% of the sample. The source material was T cells isolated from PBMCs. Receptors originate from a human donor in good health.

The chain has TRBV2 and TRBJ2-7, with TRBD2 identical over 11 bases. This CDR3 has 16 amino acids. Germline CDR1 SNHLY, CDR2 FYNNEI. J gave up 3 bases and V 4 bases, and 8 bases lay outside the gene matches. The CDR3 nucleotides read TGTGCCAGCAGTGTGATAGCGGGAGGGACCCACTACGAGCAGTACTTC. Amino acids: CASSVIAGGTHYEQYF.

The gene calls are TRBV7-2 and TRBJ2-5; possible D gene TRBD2, 5 bases. Germline CDR1 and CDR2: SGHTA and FQGNSA. CDR3 length: 14 amino acids. V was clipped by 4 bases and J by 6 bases, with 15 bases between them. The CDR3 region is CASSSGGLPKTQYF. CDR3 coding DNA: TGTGCCAGCAGCTCAGGCGGGCTCCCCAAGACCCAGTACTTC.

J is TRBJ1-5 and V is TRBV4-1, with D uncertain. This CDR3 has 15 amino acids. CDR1 is MGHRA, CDR2 YSYEKL, per germline. Trimming took off 0 bases at V and 3 bases at J, with 9 bases between the two ends. CDR3 protein: CASSQERATNQPQHF. CDR3 in DNA: TGCGCCAGCAGCCAAGAGCGAGCCACCAATCAGCCCCAGCATTTT.

The chain couples TRBV6-5 to TRBJ1-1, with TRBD1 identical over 9 bases. V was clipped by 0 bases and J by 4 bases; unmatched bases: 6. The CDR3 is made up of 16 amino acids. Germline values: CDR1 MNHEY, CDR2 SVGAGI. This chain's CDR3 is CASSYSGTGISTEAFF. CDR3 in DNA: TGTGCCAGCAGTTACTCCGGGACAGGGATTAGCACTGAAGCTTTCTTT.

This chain uses TRBV29-1 with TRBJ2-1; TRBD1 might be the D (6 bases). Germline-derived CDR1 and CDR2 are SQVTM and ANQGSEA. Trimming removed 6 bases at V and 3 bases at J, with 27 bases between. This CDR3 is 18 amino acids long. DNA for the CDR3: TGCAGCGTCGAGCACCGGAATGGGGGCCGACTCAGCTACAATGAGCAGTTCTTC. The encoded protein is CSVEHRNGGRLSYNEQFF.

This chain links TRBV4-1 with TRBJ2-7; no firm D call. Trimming pared 1 base from V and 3 bases from J, leaving 7 bases between. The CDR3 runs 13 residues. Germline-derived CDR1 and CDR2 are MGHRA and YSYEKL. The CDR3: CASSQVTVYEQYF. As DNA, the CDR3 is TGCGCCAGCAGCCAAGTAACTGTCTACGAGCAGTACTTC.

In nucleotides, the CDR3 is TGTGCCAGCAGCTCCCGGAGGGGCGAGCAGTACTTC. This gives the protein CASSSRRGEQYF. This chain connects TRBV7-8 to TRBJ2-7; D perhaps matches TRBD2 (6 bases). V was clipped by 4 bases and J by 6 bases, with 10 bases between them. CDR3 length: 12 amino acids. Germline loops: CDR1 SGHVS, CDR2 FQNEAQ.

This chain uses TRBV9 with TRBJ1-2; 8 positions match TRBD1. Germline assignment: CDR1 SGDLS and CDR2 YYNGEE. Losses at the gene ends were 4 bases for V and 8 bases for J; bases not matched to a gene: 7. This CDR3 is built from 13 residues. The CDR3 here is CASSTRQGRGYTF. In DNA form, the CDR3 reads TGTGCCAGCAGCACCCGACAGGGGAGAGGCTACACCTTC.

V and J are TRBV30 and TRBJ1-4; possibly TRBD1 for D (6 bases). V lost 0 bases and J 3 bases, leaving 8 bases between the germline ends. Germline CDR1 reads GTSNPN; CDR2 reads SVGIG (reference sequence). The CDR3 has 14 residues. The chain's CDR3 is CAWSVGGANEKLFF. In nucleotides, the CDR3 is TGTGCCTGGAGTGTAGGGGGGGCTAATGAAAAACTGTTTTTT.

The V call is TRBV4-2, the J call TRBJ1-2, with D possibly TRBD1 on 5 matching bases. The CDR3 loop spans 12 amino acids. Germline lookup yields CDR1 LGHNA and CDR2 YNFKEQ. V lost 6 bases, J lost 7 bases, and 12 bases lay in between. CDR3 region: CASRLGEAGYTF. DNA of the CDR3: TGTGCCAGCAGATTGGGGGAGGCTGGCTACACCTTC.

V is TRBV29-1 and J is TRBJ2-1, with D possibly matching TRBD2 (5 bases). The CDR3 extends over 13 amino acids. Germline lookup yields CDR1 SQVTM and CDR2 ANQGSEA. V was pared by 4 bases and J by 4 bases, with 11 bases between. CDR3 DNA: TGCAGCGTTGCCTTCGGGGAGTACAATGAGCAGTTCTTC. Residues: CSVAFGEYNEQFF.

The V call is TRBV29-1, the J call TRBJ2-3; D gene unclear. The CDR3 is 13 amino acids. Per the germline V gene, CDR1 is SQVTM and CDR2 is ANQGSEA. V was trimmed by 4 bases and J by 3 bases, leaving 11 bases between them. The CDR3 loop is CSVGPRLTDTQYF. CDR3 bases: TGCAGCGTTGGGCCCAGACTGACAGATACGCAGTATTTT.

The chain combines TRBV9 with TRBJ2-5, with 7 bases lining up with TRBD1. The V segment lost 3 bases and the J segment 3 bases; nucleotides outside the gene matches: 5. Germline V gene lookup returns CDR1 SGDLS and CDR2 YYNGEE. CDR3 length: 14 residues. As DNA, the CDR3 is TGTGCCAGCAGCGCCTGGGACAGCAAAGAGACCCAGTACTTC. The encoded protein is CASSAWDSKETQYF.

The V call is TRBV14, the J call TRBJ2-7, with a possible D match to TRBD1 (6 bases). V dropped 4 bases and J dropped 7 bases, with 14 bases sitting between them. The germline V gene encodes CDR1 SGHDN and CDR2 FVKESK. The CDR3 extends over 13 amino acids. In DNA, the CDR3 is TGTGCCAGCAGCCTTCGAGAGACAGGAGAGCAGTACTTC. Translated, it gives CASSLRETGEQYF.

The rearrangement joins TRBV6-5 to TRBJ1-1; the D gene is possibly TRBD1 (5 bases). The CDR3 is 15 residues long. Trimming cost V 3 bases and J 1 base, with 12 bases left between them. From germline, CDR1 is MNHEY and CDR2 SVGAGI. CDR3 in DNA: TGTGCCAGCAGTTATCACGGGGGTGGGAACACTGAAGCTTTCTTT. This translates into CASSYHGGGNTEAFF.

J is TRBJ1-2 and V is TRBV19; TRBD1 agrees at 7 bases. After removal of 6 bases from V and 3 bases from J, the junction contained 7 bases not matched to a gene. The CDR3 totals 14 residues. The V gene's germline CDR1 is LNHDA and CDR2 SQIVND (reference sequence). The CDR3: CASRPGQTDYGYTF. The CDR3 region has the DNA TGTGCCAGTAGACCGGGACAGACTGACTATGGCTACACCTTC.

The J gene is TRBJ2-1, the V gene TRBV4-1; 7 positions agree with TRBD2. CDR3 length equals 16 residues. Germline values: CDR1 MGHRA, CDR2 YSYEKL. The V segment lost 2 bases and the J segment 5 bases; nucleotides outside the gene matches: 9. The CDR3 DNA is TGCGCCAGCAGCCAATTACAAGGACTAGTTGACAATGAGCAGTTCTTC. Translation gives CASSQLQGLVDNEQFF.

The gene calls are TRBV5-1 and TRBJ2-1; 8 bases map to TRBD2. The CDR3 is 14 amino acids. J lost 4 bases, V lost 5 bases, and 5 bases had no gene match. In germline, CDR1 is SGHRS, CDR2 YFSETQ. In DNA form, the CDR3 reads TGCGCCAGCAGAGGAACTAGCGGATACAATGAGCAGTTCTTC. It is translated as CASRGTSGYNEQFF.

The chain is built from TRBV5-1 and TRBJ2-3, with 7 nucleotides matching TRBD2. Germline CDR1 and CDR2: SGHRS and YFSETQ. The CDR3 extends over 14 amino acids. V lost 0 bases, J lost 6 bases, and 4 bases stayed unmatched. The CDR3 nucleotides are TGCGCCAGCAGCTTGGGACTAGCCCAGGATACGCAGTATTTT. Encoded protein: CASSLGLAQDTQYF.

This clone came up a few times. The chain links TRBV5-5 to TRBJ1-2; D gene unclear. Germline V gene sequence: CDR1 SGHKS, CDR2 YYEKEE (reference sequence). Trimming pared 0 bases from V and 4 bases from J, leaving 13 bases between. The CDR3 runs 15 residues. CDR3 nucleotide sequence: TGTGCCAGCAGCTTGGCGGGAGGGAGTGGCTATGGCTACACCTTC. Translated: CASSLAGGSGYGYTF.

This chain joins TRBV27 and TRBJ2-7; 8 nucleotides agree with TRBD1. This CDR3 region has 12 residues. From germline, CDR1 is MNHEY and CDR2 SMNVEV (reference sequence). With 5 bases clipped from V and 9 bases from J, the junction kept 6 bases outside the gene matches. CDR3 sequence (DNA): TGTGCCAGCAGTGACAGGGGAAAGGGGCAGTACTTC. It translates to CASSDRGKGQYF.

The rearrangement uses TRBV5-1 and TRBJ1-2; D is undetermined. Trimming removed 4 bases at V and 8 bases at J, with 18 bases between. Germline loops: CDR1 SGHRS, CDR2 YFSETQ. This CDR3 spans 14 amino acids. CDR3 DNA sequence: TGCGCCAGCAGCGGGTCCGGCGGGCCGGGAGGCTACACCTTC. As protein: CASSGSGGPGGYTF.

The rearrangement joins TRBV15 to TRBJ2-5, with no clear D. The CDR3 contains 15 residues. Trimming pared 1 base from V and 2 bases from J, leaving 11 bases between. The germline V gene encodes CDR1 LNHNV and CDR2 YYDKDF (reference sequence). This CDR3 reads CATSRAEATQETQYF. The CDR3 DNA is TGTGCCACCAGCAGAGCGGAAGCGACTCAAGAGACCCAGTACTTC.